This T cell receptor beta chain was sequenced during a study of cytomegalovirus exposure and HLA in healthy donors. Whole-study findings and limits: In an earlier analysis, most TCR beta V segments were productive about 87% or about 30% of the time. HLA alleles were associated with roughly 15,000 TCR beta sequences in a later analysis at 0.05 false discovery rate. A link between a missense DCLRE1C variant and TCR beta V- and J-gene trimming emerged from a later analysis.

Use of 60 Vbeta and 13 Jbeta primers characterized the PCR. Sequencing used immunoSEQ multiplex PCR; TCRdb keeps in-frame clones, though not all of them. The sample holds around 140,000 clones, about four fifths seen once. Regarding this clone: Its cognate antigen is unknown.

The sequence came from a woman in her forties in good health and CMV-seronegative. The sequenced sample consisted of PBMCs.

CDR3 coding DNA: TGTGCCAGCAGCTTAGAGGGGAACCCGTACAATGAGCAGTTCTTC. Amino acids: CASSLEGNPYNEQFF. V and J are TRBV7-2 and TRBJ2-1; TRBD1 is a possible D gene (5 bases). The CDR3 is 15 amino acids. Trimming removed 1 base at V and 4 bases at J, with 11 bases between. Germline V gives CDR1 SGHTA, CDR2 FQGNSA.